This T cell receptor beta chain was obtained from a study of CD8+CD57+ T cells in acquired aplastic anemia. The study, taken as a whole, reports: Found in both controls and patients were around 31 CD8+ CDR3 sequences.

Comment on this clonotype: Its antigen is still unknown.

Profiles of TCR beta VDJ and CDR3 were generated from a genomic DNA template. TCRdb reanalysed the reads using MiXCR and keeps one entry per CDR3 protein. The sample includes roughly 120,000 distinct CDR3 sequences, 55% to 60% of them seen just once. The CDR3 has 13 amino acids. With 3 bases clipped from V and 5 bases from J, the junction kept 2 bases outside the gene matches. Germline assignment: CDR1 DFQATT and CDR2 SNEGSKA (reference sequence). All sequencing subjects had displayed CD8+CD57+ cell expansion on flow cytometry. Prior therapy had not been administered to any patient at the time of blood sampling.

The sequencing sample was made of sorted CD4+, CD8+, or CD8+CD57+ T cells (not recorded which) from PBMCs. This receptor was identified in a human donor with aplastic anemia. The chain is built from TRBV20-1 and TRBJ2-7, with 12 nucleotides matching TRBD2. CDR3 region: CSASRTSGNEQYF. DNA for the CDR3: TGCAGTGCTAGTAGGACTAGCGGGAACGAGCAGTACTTC.